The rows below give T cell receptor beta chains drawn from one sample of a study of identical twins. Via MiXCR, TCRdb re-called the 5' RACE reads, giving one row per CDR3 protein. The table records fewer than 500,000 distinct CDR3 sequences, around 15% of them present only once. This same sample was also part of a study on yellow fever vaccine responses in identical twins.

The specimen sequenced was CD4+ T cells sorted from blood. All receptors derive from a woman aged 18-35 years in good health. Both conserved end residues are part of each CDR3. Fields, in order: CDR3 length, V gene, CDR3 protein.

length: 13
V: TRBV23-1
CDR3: CASIWQDRYEQYF

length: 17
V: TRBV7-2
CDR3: CASSLRQAPLIPYEQYF

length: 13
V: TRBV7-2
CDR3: CASSTTRTNEQFF

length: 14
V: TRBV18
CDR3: CASSPSSSYDEQYF

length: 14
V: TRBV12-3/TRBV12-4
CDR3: CASTVGGIRMAQHF

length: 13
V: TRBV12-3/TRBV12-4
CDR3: CASSPRSGAEAFF

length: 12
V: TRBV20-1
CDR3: CSGRGNNDEQYF

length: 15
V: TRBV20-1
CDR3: CSAQTGGSSKNIQYF

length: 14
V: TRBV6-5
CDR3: CASSYSGRGETQYF

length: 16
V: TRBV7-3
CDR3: CASSLGRGVGAGELFF

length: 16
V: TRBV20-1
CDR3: CSALFRTGATSYEQYF

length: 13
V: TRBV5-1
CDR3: CASNKGRNNEQFF

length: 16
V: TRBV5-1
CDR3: CASSFVASTSTDTQYF

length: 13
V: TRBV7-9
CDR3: CASSSTGANEQFF

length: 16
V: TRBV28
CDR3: CASSQPARQGAPGYTF

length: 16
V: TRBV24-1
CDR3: CATSEAGTLLGDTQYF

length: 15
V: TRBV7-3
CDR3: CANGFGTSLGSPLHF

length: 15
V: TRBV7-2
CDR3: CASSLVPGGSKEQFF

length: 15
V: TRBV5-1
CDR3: CASSLEGFPYNEQFF

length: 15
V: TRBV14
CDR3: CASSHYRDRGSPLHF

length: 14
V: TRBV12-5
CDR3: CASSGAGGKETQYF

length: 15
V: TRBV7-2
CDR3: CASSVPGTSSNEQYF

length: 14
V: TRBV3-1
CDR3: CASSRLGTTYEQYF

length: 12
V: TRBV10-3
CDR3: CAISELSYEQYF

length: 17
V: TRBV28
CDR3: CASGRDPGTGGQQPQHF

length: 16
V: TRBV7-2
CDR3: CASSFSGGRSYNEQFF

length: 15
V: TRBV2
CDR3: CASSEKAGTGNTIYF

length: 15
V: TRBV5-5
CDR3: CASSLAGTETYEQYF

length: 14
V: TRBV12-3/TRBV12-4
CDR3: CASSFGQMNTEAFF

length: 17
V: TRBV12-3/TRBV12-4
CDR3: CASSPSSGGAGWETQYF

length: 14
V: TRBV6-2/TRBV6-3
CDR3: CASSYLQPTGELFF

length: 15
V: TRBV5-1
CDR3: CASSLDGTLRYEQYF

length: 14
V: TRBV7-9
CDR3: CASSLWQGADTQYF

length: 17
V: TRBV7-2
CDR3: CASSPRGLAAGSYEQYF

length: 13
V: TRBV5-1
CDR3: CASSSIQAYEQYF

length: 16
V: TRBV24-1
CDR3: CATSDPTPDSQETQYF

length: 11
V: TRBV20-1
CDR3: CSARGESEQYF

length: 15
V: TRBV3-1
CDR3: CASSPEWQANTEAFF

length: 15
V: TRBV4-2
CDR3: CASSNRALYNSPLHF

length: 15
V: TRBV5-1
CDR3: CASSSRRTFTDTQYF

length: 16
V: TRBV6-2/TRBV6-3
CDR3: CASSYVRALGYNEQFF

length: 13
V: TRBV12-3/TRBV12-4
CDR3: CASMRGPPDTQYF

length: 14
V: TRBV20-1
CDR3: CSATGLAKSYEQYF